The following is a T cell receptor beta chain sequence with its context. The record originates from a study of blood T cell repertoires in COVID-19. In the study overall: The United States, Italy and Spain supplied acute and convalescent COVID-19 samples. T cells, B-cell-depleted T cells, or PBMCs supplied cDNA or gDNA.

CDR1 and CDR2 from the germline V gene are MDHEN and SYDVKM. Trimming stripped 8 bases from V and 2 bases from J, with 10 bases between. The CDR3 contains 12 residues. Participants were aged about 18 to 100 years from approximately 23 US areas. Repertoires were generated with immunoSEQ multiplex PCR, while TCRdb's copy carries only in-frame clones and drops some. The sample has over 300,000 clones, around nine tenths seen once. The genes are TRBV28 and TRBJ2-7; D unresolved. Sequenced input: PBMCs or T cells enriched from blood (not recorded which). The origin of this receptor is a woman between 40 and 55 years old who had recovered from COVID-19. DNA of the CDR3: TGTGCCAGCCGTGACACCGCCTACGAGCAGTACTTC. Residues: CASRDTAYEQYF.